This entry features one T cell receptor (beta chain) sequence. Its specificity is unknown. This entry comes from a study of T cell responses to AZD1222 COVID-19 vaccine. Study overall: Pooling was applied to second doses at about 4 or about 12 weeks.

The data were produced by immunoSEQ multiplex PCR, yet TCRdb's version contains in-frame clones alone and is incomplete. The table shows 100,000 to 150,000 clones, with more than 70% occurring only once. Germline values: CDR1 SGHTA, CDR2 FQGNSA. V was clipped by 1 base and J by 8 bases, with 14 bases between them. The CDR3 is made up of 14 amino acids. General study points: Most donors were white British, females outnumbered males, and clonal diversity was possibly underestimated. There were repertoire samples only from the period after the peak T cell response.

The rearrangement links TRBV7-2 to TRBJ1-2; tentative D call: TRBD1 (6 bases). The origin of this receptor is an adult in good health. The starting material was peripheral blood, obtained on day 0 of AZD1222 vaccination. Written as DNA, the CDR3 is TGTGCCAGCAGCTTAGGTCTCAGGGGAGGAGGCTACACCTTC. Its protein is CASSLGLRGGGYTF.